The clone carrying this T cell receptor (beta chain) was seen ten or more times. Its antigen remains unknown. These data originate in a study of Graves' ophthalmopathy and Graves' hyperthyroidism. Excluded: other autoimmune disease, uncontrolled infection, pregnancy or lactation. Diagnosis used clinical symptoms, serum thyroxine, TRAb, thyroid ultrasound and orbital computed tomography. Study-level points and caveats: Cross-validated, the 13-signature model showed 87.88%/81.08% sensitivity/specificity, and 80%/75% in the test set. Most expanded thyroid clonotypes above 0.001 frequency also appeared in blood.

Using RNA transcripts, the TCR beta CDR3 regions were amplified. Second-round multiplex PCR followed a first-round RT-PCR using HTBI primers. TCRdb called the multiplex PCR reads again in MiXCR, with one record for every CDR3 protein. The table includes hundreds of thousands of distinct CDR3 sequences, under 25% detected once. The TCR sequence derives from a woman aged 18-29 years with stable Graves' hyperthyroidism. The specimen was peripheral blood.

CDR3 in DNA: TGTGCCAGCAGTTCTTGGGACTTTGGAAACACCATATATTTT. It is translated as CASSSWDFGNTIYF. V and J are TRBV12-3 or TRBV12-4 and TRBJ1-3; a weak D match, TRBD1 (5 bases). This CDR3 region has 14 residues. V shed 4 bases and J shed 3 bases, with 10 bases lying between them.